This T cell receptor beta chain was observed in a study of CD8 T cells in ankylosing spondylitis. This clonotype has at least ten counts. The antigen remains unidentified. The V gene's germline CDR1 is WSHSY and CDR2 SAAADI. The junction had 7 bases not matched to a gene; V was cut back by 2 bases and J by 0 bases. The length of the CDR3 is 17 residues. Broader study findings: A TCR beta motif made of about 8 highly homologous variants seemed typical of ankylosing spondylitis blood. Researchers report that disease-linked clones proved CD8+ and relatively rare in peripheral blood. Some motif variants had been reported before (in reactive arthritis synovial fluid and blood).

The TCR beta libraries were generated through quantitative 5'-RACE incorporating molecular barcodes. One entry per CDR3 protein results from TCRdb running MiXCR on the 5' RACE reads. Of some 250,000 distinct CDR3 sequences in the sample, around 7.8% are singletons; the top ten hold under 7.5%. The sequence came from a male donor with ankylosing spondylitis or in good health (not recorded which). The V and J genes are TRBV10-2 and TRBJ2-1; 7 bases fit TRBD2. The sample taken for sequencing was blood, either unsorted or a sorted T cell fraction (not recorded which). This chain's CDR3 is CASSEASGALSYNEQFF. In nucleotides, the CDR3 is TGCGCCAGCAGTGAGGCCAGCGGGGCTCTCTCCTACAATGAGCAGTTCTTC.